The clone carrying this T cell receptor (beta chain) was seen repeatedly, ten times or more. TCRdb re-derived calls from the RT-PCR reads in MiXCR, one entry per CDR3 protein. The repertoire has around 700,000 distinct CDR3 sequences, approximately 15% of them found once; the top ten carry roughly 3.9%. V lost 4 bases to trimming and J lost 4 bases; unmatched junction nucleotides: 7. CDR1 LNHNV and CDR2 YYDKDF come from the germline V gene (reference sequence). This CDR3 is 15 amino acids long. The sequence derives from a female donor in good health, serving as a healthy control. Sequenced input: memory CD4+ T cells from blood. This chain links TRBV15 with TRBJ2-1; 7 bases are shared with TRBD1. CDR3 in DNA: TGTGCCACCAGCATCCCCGGGACAGTTTACAATGAGCAGTTCTTC. Encoded protein: CATSIPGTVYNEQFF.